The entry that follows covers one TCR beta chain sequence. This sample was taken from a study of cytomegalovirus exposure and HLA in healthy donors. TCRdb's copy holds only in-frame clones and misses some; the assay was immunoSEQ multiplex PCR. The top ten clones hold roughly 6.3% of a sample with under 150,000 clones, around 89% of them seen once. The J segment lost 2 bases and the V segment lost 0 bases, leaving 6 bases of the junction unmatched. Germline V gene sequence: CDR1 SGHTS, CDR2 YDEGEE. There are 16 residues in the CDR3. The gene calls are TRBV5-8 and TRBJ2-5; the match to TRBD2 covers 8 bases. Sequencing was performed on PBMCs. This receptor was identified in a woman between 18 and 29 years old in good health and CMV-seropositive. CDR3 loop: CASSLGAGVGQETQYF. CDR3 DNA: TGTGCCAGCAGCTTGGGAGCGGGAGTTGGACAAGAGACCCAGTACTTC.